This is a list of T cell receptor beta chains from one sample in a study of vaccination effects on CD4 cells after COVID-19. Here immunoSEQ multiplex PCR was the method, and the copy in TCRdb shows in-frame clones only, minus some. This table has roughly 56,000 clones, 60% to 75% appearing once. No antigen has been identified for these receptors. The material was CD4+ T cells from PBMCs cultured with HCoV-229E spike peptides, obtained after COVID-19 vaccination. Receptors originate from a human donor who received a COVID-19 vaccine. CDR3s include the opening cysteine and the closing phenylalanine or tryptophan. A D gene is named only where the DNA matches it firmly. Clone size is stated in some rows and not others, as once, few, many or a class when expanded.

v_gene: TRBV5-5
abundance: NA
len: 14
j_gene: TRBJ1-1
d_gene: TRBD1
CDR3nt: TGTGCCAGCAGCTATCTACAGGGGAGCCCGGAAGCTTTCTTT
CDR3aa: CASSYLQGSPEAFF

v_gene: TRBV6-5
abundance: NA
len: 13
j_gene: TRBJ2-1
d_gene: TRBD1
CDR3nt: TGTGCCAGCAGTTACGACCCGACAGGGGGGACGTTCTTC
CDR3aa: CASSYDPTGGTFF

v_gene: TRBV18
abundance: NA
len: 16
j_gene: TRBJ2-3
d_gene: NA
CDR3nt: TGTGCCAGCTCGCTCGGGGGCGGGGGCTACACAGATACGCAGTATTTT
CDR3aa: CASSLGGGGYTDTQYF

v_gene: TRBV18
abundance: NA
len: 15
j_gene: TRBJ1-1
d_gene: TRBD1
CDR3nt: TGTGCCAGCTCACCCCGACAGGGGGTGAACACTGAAGCTTTCTTT
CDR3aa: CASSPRQGVNTEAFF

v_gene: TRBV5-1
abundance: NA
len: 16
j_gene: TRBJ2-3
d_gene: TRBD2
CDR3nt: TGCGCCAGCAGCTTGGCACTAGCGGGGGTGGTAGATACGCAGTATTTT
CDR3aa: CASSLALAGVVDTQYF

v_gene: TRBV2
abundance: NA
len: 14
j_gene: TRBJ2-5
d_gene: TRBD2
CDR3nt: TGTGCCAGCAATGCGGGGGGGCCCACGAAGACCCAGTACTTC
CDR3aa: CASNAGGPTKTQYF

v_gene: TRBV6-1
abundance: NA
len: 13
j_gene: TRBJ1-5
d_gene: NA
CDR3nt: TGTGCCAGCAGTTATTCGGACGGGTGGGCCCAGCATTTT
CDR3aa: CASSYSDGWAQHF

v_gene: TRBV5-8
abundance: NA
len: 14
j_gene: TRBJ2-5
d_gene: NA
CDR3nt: TGTGCCAGCCCCGGTTGGGAGTGGGAAGAGACCCAGTACTTC
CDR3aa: CASPGWEWEETQYF

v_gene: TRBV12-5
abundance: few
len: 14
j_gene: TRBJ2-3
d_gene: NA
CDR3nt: TGTGCTAGTGGTCCCTCAATGAGCACAGATACGCAGTATTTT
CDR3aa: CASGPSMSTDTQYF

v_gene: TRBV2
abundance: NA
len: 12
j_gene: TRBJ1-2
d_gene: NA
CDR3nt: TGTGCCACGGGTGCAGGGCCGTATGGCTACACCTTC
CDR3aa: CATGAGPYGYTF

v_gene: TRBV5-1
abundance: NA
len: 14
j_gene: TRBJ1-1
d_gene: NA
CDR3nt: TGCGCCAGCAGCTTTCTTTTTTGGGACACTGAAGCTTTCTTT
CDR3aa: CASSFLFWDTEAFF

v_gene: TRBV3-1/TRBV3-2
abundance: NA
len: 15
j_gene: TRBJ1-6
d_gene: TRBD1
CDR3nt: TGTGCCAGCAGCCAGGTCGGGACAGCGAATTCACCCCTCCACTTT
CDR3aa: CASSQVGTANSPLHF

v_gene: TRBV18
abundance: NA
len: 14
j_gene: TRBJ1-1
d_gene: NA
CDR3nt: TGTGCCAGCTCACTTAACTCGGGGGATACTGAAGCTTTCTTT
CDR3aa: CASSLNSGDTEAFF

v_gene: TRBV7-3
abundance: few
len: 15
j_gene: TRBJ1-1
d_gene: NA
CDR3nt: TGTGCCAGCAGCTTAAGTACGTCGGGAAACACTGAAGCTTTCTTT
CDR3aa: CASSLSTSGNTEAFF

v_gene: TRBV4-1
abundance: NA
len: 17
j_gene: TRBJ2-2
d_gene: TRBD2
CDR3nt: TGCGCCAGCAGCCAAGATGGGACTAGCGGGGTCACCGGGGAGCTGTTTTTT
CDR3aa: CASSQDGTSGVTGELFF

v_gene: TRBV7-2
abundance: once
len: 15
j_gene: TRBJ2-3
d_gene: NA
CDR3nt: TGTGCCAGCAGCCCGAGTGGAGGGGCGGGGGATACGCAGTATTTT
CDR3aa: CASSPSGGAGDTQYF

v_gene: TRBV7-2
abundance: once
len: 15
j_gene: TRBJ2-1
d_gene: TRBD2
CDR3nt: TGTGCCAGCAGCTTTTACGCGGGGGGGTACAATGAGCAGTTCTTC
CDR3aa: CASSFYAGGYNEQFF

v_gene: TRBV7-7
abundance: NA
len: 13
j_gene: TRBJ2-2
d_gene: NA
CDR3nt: TGTGCCAGCAGAACCGGAAACACCGGGGAGCTGTTTTTT
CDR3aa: CASRTGNTGELFF

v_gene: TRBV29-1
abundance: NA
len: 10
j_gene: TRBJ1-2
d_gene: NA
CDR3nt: TGCAGCGTTGAATCCCCTGGCTACACCTTC
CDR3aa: CSVESPGYTF

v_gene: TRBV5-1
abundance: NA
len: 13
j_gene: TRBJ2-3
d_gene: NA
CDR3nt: TGCGCCAGCAGCTTCGGTGGGGAGGATACGCAGTATTTT
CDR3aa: CASSFGGEDTQYF

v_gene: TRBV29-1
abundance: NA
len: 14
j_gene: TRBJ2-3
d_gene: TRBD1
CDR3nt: TGCAGCGTTGATACAGGGGGCGGCTCAGATACGCAGTATTTT
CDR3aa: CSVDTGGGSDTQYF

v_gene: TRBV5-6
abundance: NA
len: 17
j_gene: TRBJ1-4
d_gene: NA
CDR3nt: TGTGCCAGCAGCTTGTGGACTTCTTATGCAACTAATGAAAAACTGTTTTTT
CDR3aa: CASSLWTSYATNEKLFF

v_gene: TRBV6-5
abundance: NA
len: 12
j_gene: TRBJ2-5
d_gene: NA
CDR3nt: TGTGCCAGCAGGGTAGGGTTGGAGACCCAGTACTTC
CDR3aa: CASRVGLETQYF

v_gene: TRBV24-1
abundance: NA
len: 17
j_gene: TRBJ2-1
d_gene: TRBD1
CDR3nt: TGTGCCACCAGTGATACCGGTGACAGGGTTAAGATCGATGAGCAGTTCTTC
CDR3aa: CATSDTGDRVKIDEQFF

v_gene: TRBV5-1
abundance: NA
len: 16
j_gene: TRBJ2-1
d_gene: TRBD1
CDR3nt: TGCGCCAGCAGCGGGGGACAGCTTAATGCCTACAATGAGCAGTTCTTC
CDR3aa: CASSGGQLNAYNEQFF

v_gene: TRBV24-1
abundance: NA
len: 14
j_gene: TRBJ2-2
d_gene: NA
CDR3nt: TGTGCCACCAGTGACCCCATTAACACCGGGGAGCTGTTTTTT
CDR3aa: CATSDPINTGELFF

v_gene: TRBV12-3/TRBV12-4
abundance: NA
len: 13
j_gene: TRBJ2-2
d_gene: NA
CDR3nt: TGTGCCAACGGACAGCCGAACACCGGGGAGCTGTTTTTT
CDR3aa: CANGQPNTGELFF

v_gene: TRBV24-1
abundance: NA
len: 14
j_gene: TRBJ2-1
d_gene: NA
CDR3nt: TGTGCCACCAGTCCCGGCTTCTCCTACAATGAGCAGTTCTTC
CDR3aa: CATSPGFSYNEQFF

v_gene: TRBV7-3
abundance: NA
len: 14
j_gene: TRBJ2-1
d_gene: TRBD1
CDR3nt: TGTGCCAGCAGCCAGGACAGGGCCTACAATGAGCAGTTCTTC
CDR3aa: CASSQDRAYNEQFF

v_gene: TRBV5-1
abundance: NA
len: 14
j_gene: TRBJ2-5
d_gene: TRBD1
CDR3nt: TGCGCCAGCAGCTTCGAAGGGGGCAAGTTGACCCAGTACTTC
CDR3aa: CASSFEGGKLTQYF

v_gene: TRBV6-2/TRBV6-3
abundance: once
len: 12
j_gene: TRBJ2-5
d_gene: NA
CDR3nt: TGTGCCAGCAGTTCGGGGGGCGAGACCCAGTACTTC
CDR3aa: CASSSGGETQYF

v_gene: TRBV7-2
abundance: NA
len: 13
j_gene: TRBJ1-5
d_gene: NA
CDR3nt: TGTGCCAGCAGCTTAGACGGTTATCAGCCCCAGCATTTT
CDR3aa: CASSLDGYQPQHF

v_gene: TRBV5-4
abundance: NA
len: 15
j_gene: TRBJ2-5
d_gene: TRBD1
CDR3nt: TGTGCCAGCAGCCGCCTTTCAGGGGGTAGGGAGACCCAGTACTTC
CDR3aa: CASSRLSGGRETQYF

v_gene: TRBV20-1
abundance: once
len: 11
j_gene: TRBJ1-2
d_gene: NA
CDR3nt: TGCAGTGCTTCGGGGAACTATGGCTACACCTTC
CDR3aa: CSASGNYGYTF

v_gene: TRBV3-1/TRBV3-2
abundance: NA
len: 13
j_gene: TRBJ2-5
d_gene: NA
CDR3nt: TGTGCCAGCAGCTTCCCGTTAGGGGAGACCCAGTACTTC
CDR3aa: CASSFPLGETQYF

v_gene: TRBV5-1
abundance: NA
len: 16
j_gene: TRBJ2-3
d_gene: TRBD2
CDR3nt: TGCGCCAGCAGCTTGACTAGCGGGGGCTTCACAGATACGCAGTATTTT
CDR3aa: CASSLTSGGFTDTQYF

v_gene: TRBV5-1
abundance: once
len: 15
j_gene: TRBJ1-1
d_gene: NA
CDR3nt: TGCGCCAGCAGCCCCATGTATAAGATGAACACTGAAGCTTTCTTT
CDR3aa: CASSPMYKMNTEAFF

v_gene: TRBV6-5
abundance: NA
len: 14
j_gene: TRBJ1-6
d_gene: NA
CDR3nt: TGTGCCAGCAGGGTGGACAGCTATAATTCACCCCTCCACTTT
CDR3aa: CASRVDSYNSPLHF

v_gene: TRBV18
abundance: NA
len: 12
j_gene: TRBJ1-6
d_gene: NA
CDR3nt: TGTGCCAGCTCACCGCCGGCTGGGGCCCTCCACTTT
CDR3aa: CASSPPAGALHF

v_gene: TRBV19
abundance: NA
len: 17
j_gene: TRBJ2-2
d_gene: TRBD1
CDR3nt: TGTGCCAGTAGTATCAGGAGGACAGGGAGAGGGGCCGGGGAGCTGTTTTTT
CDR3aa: CASSIRRTGRGAGELFF

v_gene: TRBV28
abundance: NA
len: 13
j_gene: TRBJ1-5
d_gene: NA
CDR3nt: TGTGCCAGCAACGAAAGTAAGAATCAGCCCCAGCATTTT
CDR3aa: CASNESKNQPQHF

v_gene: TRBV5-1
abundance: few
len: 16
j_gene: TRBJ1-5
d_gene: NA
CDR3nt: TGCGCCAGCAGCTTGGAAGGGACATCCCAGGGAGAGCCCCAGCATTTT
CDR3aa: CASSLEGTSQGEPQHF

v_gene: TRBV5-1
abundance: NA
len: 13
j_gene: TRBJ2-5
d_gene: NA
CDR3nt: TGCGCCAGCACGGATCCGGGGCAAGAGACCCAGTACTTC
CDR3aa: CASTDPGQETQYF

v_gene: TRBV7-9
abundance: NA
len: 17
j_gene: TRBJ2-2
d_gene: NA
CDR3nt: TGTGCCAGCAGCTTAGCTCATACGGGGGCGAACACCGGGGAGCTGTTTTTT
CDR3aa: CASSLAHTGANTGELFF

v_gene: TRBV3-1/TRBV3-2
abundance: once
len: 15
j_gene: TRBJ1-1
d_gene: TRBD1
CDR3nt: TGTGCCAGCAGCCGCACAGGGGGTGGTGGCACTGAAGCTTTCTTT
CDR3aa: CASSRTGGGGTEAFF

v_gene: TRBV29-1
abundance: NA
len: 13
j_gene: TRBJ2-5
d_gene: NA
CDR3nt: TGCAGCGTTGACGACGGTTACAAAGAGACCCAGTACTTC
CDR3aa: CSVDDGYKETQYF

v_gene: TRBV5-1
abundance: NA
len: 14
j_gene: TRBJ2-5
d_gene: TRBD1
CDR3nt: TGCGCCAGCAGCAGCGGGACAGGGGTTGAGACCCAGTACTTC
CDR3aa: CASSSGTGVETQYF

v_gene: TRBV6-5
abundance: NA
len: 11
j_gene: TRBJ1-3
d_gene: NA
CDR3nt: TGTGCCAGCAGCCCCGGGTACACCATATATTTT
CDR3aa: CASSPGYTIYF

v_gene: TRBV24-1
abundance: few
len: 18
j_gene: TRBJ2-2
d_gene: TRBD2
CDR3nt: TGTGCCACCAGTGATACTCCGTGGGGGACTAGCAACACCGGGGAGCTGTTTTTT
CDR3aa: CATSDTPWGTSNTGELFF

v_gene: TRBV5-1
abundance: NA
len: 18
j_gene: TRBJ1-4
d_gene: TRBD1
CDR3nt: TGCGCCAGCAGCTTGGCCTGGACAGGGGGCAGAACTAATGAAAAACTGTTTTTT
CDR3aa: CASSLAWTGGRTNEKLFF

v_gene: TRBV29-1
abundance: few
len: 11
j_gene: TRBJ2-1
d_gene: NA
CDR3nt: TGCAGCGTTGATGAGGGGTATGAGCAGTTCTTC
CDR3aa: CSVDEGYEQFF

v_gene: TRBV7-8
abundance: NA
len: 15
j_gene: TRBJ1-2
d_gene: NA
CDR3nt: TGTGCCAGCAGCCCGCTAAGACAGGTTAACTATGGCTACACCTTC
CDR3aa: CASSPLRQVNYGYTF

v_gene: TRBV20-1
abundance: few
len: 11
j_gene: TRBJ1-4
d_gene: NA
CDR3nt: TGCAGTGCACAGACAGTTGAAAAACTGTTTTTT
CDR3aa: CSAQTVEKLFF

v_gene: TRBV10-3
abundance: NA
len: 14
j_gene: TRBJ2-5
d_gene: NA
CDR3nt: TGTGCCATCAGTGAAGGCAGGGCTCAAGAGACCCAGTACTTC
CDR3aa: CAISEGRAQETQYF

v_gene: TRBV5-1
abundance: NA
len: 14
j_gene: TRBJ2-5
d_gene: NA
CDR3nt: TGCGCCAGCAGCTGGACGAGGGGTACTGAGACCCAGTACTTC
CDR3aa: CASSWTRGTETQYF

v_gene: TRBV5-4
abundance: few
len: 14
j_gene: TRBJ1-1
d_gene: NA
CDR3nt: TGTGCCAGCAGCCCCGGGCAGATGAACACTGAAGCTTTCTTT
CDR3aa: CASSPGQMNTEAFF

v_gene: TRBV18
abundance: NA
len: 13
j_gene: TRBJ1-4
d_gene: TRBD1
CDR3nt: TGTGCCAGCACAGGGGGATTTAATGAAAAACTGTTTTTT
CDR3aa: CASTGGFNEKLFF

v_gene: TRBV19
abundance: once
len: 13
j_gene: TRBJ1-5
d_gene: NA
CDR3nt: TGTGCCAGTAGTCGGACAGACTTTCAGCCCCAGCATTTT
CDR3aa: CASSRTDFQPQHF